The clone carrying this T cell receptor beta chain came up many times. Its target is not known. Germline loops: CDR1 LGHDT, CDR2 YNNKEL (reference sequence). The V and J ends lost 4 bases and 1 base respectively, with 13 bases between them. The CDR3 covers 15 residues. TCRdb itself ran the 5' RACE reads through MiXCR, one entry per CDR3 protein. The sample yields 570,000 or so distinct CDR3 sequences, 9% to 10% seen once. The sample belongs to a study of identical twins. General study points: Zero-insertion analyses could be partly confounded by invariant MAIT and iNKT cells. Insertion counts were lower in abundant cord blood beta clonotypes, a trend that memory repertoires did not show. Among monozygotic twins, out-of-frame TCR alpha sharing exceeded what models predicted. It was cross-sectional statistical analysis, not following the same donors, that the conclusions relied on.

The sample was also linked to a second study, of yellow fever vaccine responses in identical twins.

The chain couples TRBV3-1 to TRBJ1-1; D possibly corresponds to TRBD1 (6 bases). The TCR comes from a woman under 30 in good health. The sample taken for sequencing was PBMCs. The CDR3 protein is CASSPPRTANTEAFF. For the CDR3, the DNA is TGTGCCAGCAGCCCACCCCGGACAGCGAACACTGAAGCTTTCTTT.